Below, 13 T cell receptor beta chains from the same sample are listed, as sequenced in a study of cytomegalovirus exposure and HLA in healthy donors. PCR was performed using 60 Vbeta and 13 Jbeta primers. Repertoires were generated with immunoSEQ multiplex PCR, while TCRdb's copy carries only in-frame clones and drops some. This sample has 90,000 to 150,000 clones; 80% to 85% occur once, and the top ten carry less than 2.5%. The sample taken for sequencing was PBMCs. Every receptor here comes from a woman aged 40-49 years in good health and CMV-seronegative.

V and J are TRBV28 and TRBJ2-1; D is unclear. The CDR3 has 15 residues. CDR1 is MDHEN and CDR2 is SYDVKM in the germline V gene. The V end lost 4 bases, the J end lost 2 bases, and 12 bases lay between the germline ends. The CDR3 spells CASSYSSWTYNEQFF. In DNA form, the CDR3 reads TGTGCCAGCAGTTACTCTAGTTGGACCTACAATGAGCAGTTCTTC.

The chain links TRBV7-2 to TRBJ2-1; 11 nucleotides agree with TRBD1. J lost 4 bases, V lost 5 bases, and 4 bases had no gene match. Germline-derived CDR1 and CDR2 are SGHTA and FQGNSA. This CDR3 has 15 amino acids. CDR3 sequence reads: CASSRDRGMYNEQFF. The CDR3 coding sequence is TGTGCCAGCAGCCGGGACAGGGGGATGTACAATGAGCAGTTCTTC.

This chain uses TRBV27 with TRBJ2-7, with 10 nucleotides matching TRBD2. The CDR3 has 17 residues. Losses at the gene ends were 5 bases for V and 2 bases for J; bases not matched to a gene: 12. Looked up from germline, CDR1 is MNHEY and CDR2 is SMNVEV (reference sequence). The chain's CDR3 is CASSNTGTSGTTYEQYF. Written as DNA, the CDR3 is TGTGCCAGCAGTAACACGGGAACTAGCGGGACTACCTACGAGCAGTACTTC.

The DNA for the CDR3 is TGTGCCAGCAGATTCCGACTAGCCGATGAGCAGTTCTTC. Its protein product is CASRFRLADEQFF. The chain employs TRBV4-2 and TRBJ2-1; 7 nucleotides agree with TRBD2. Germline values: CDR1 LGHNA, CDR2 YNFKEQ. This CDR3 comprises 13 residues. Unmatched junction bases numbered 7, after V lost 6 bases and J lost 8 bases.

The chain recombines TRBV18 with TRBJ2-5; 9 bases match TRBD2. The J call may be incorrect, as the DNA end agrees better with TRBJ2-7. The V gene's germline CDR1 is KGHSH and CDR2 LQKENI. This CDR3 is 15 amino acids long. CDR3 in amino acids: CASSTPGLATYEQYF. The CDR3 DNA sequence: TGTGCCAGCTCAACCCCGGGACTAGCAACATACGAGCAGTACTTC.

By sample share, this clone is medium-sized. The chain links TRBV4-2 to TRBJ2-7, with 11 bases lining up with TRBD1. The CDR3 loop spans 17 amino acids. Germline trimming cut 0 bases from V and 3 bases from J; bases unmatched to any gene: 7. Germline CDR1 and CDR2: LGHNA and YNFKEQ. Here the CDR3 DNA reads TGTGCCAGCAGCCAAGAAGGCCCCGGGACAGGGGGCTACGAGCAGTACTTC. Translated: CASSQEGPGTGGYEQYF.

The rearrangement links TRBV27 to TRBJ2-1; 7 positions match TRBD2. V was clipped by 2 bases and J by 0 bases; unmatched bases: 10. The germline gives CDR1 MNHEY, CDR2 SMNVEV (reference sequence). The CDR3 consists of 18 residues. The CDR3 loop reads CASSLIGWGGSSYNEQFF. The CDR3 nucleotides read TGTGCCAGCAGTTTAATAGGTTGGGGGGGAAGCTCCTACAATGAGCAGTTCTTC.

The chain links TRBV4-1 to TRBJ2-2; 9 bases align to TRBD2. The CDR3 has 18 residues. CDR1 and CDR2 (germline): MGHRA, YSYEKL. V dropped 0 bases and J dropped 4; count of bases not matched to a gene: 9. The CDR3 loop reads CASSQDAFGLAFTGELFF. Here the CDR3 DNA reads TGCGCCAGCAGCCAAGATGCTTTCGGACTAGCGTTCACCGGGGAGCTGTTTTTT.

This chain joins TRBV10-1 and TRBJ2-3; 10 nucleotides agree with TRBD2. This CDR3 comprises 15 residues. The trim removed 5 bases at V and 1 base at J, leaving 3 bases unmatched. CDR1 WNHNN and CDR2 SYGVQD come from the germline V gene (reference sequence). DNA of the CDR3: TGCGCCAGCAGTCACGGGACTAGCGGCACAGATACGCAGTATTTT. As protein: CASSHGTSGTDTQYF.

This rearrangement joins TRBV27 to TRBJ1-2; a weak D match, TRBD1 (6 bases). Germline values: CDR1 MNHEY, CDR2 SMNVEV (reference sequence). The V and J ends lost 4 bases and 5 bases respectively, with 11 bases between them. The CDR3 is made up of 13 amino acids. The CDR3 spells CASSSIQGYGYTF. In DNA, the CDR3 is TGTGCCAGCAGTTCGATACAGGGATATGGCTACACCTTC.

The chain joins TRBV7-9 to TRBJ2-5; tentative D call: TRBD1 (6 bases). Germline loops: CDR1 SEHNR, CDR2 FQNEAQ (reference sequence). Trimming took off 2 bases at V and 0 bases at J, with 7 bases between the two ends. The CDR3 runs to 14 residues. The CDR3 bases are TGTGCCAGCAGCTTACCAGGGGACCAAGAGACCCAGTACTTC. This encodes CASSLPGDQETQYF. The variable domain in full, with the rest retrieved from reference TRBV7-9 and TRBJ2-5, is DTGVSQNPRHKITKRGQNVTFRCDPISEHNRLYWYRQTLGQGPEFLTYFQNEAQLEKSRLLSDRFSAERPKGSFSTLEIQRTEQGDSAMYLCASSLPGDQETQYFGPGTRLLVL.

The chain links TRBV5-6 to TRBJ1-3; D not certain. The ends were cut back, 0 bases at V and 7 bases at J, with 11 bases in the middle. The CDR3 covers 14 residues. Germline assignment: CDR1 SGHDT and CDR2 YYEEEE. The CDR3 loop reads CASSLGGFLNTIYF. The CDR3 DNA sequence: TGTGCCAGCAGCTTGGGAGGGTTTCTCAACACCATATATTTT.

This clone has only a few counts. The CDR3 loop reads CASSPGERGYEQYF. For the CDR3, the DNA is TGTGCCAGCAGTCCCGGGGAGCGGGGATACGAGCAGTACTTC. V gene TRBV6-5 combines with J gene TRBJ2-7; TRBD2 matches at 7 bases. Trimming cost V 5 bases and J 4 bases; bases outside gene matches: 8. The CDR3 length is 14 residues. Germline assignment: CDR1 MNHEY and CDR2 SVGAGI.